These 17 T cell receptor beta chains originate from one sample sequenced in a study of T cells in localized non-small cell lung cancer. The protocol was immunoSEQ multiplex PCR, while the TCRdb copy is restricted to in-frame clones and leaves out a portion. The data hold about 6,100 clones, with 87% observed a single time. The starting material was peripheral blood, obtained before any cancer treatment. The receptors here all came from a male donor aged 60 or older with stage I lung adenocarcinoma.

This chain uses TRBV6-5 with TRBJ1-1; TRBD1 might be the D (6 bases). Per the germline V gene, CDR1 is MNHEY and CDR2 is SVGAGI. V lost 6 bases and J 8 bases, leaving 10 bases between the germline ends. The CDR3 is 11 amino acids. Written as DNA, the CDR3 is TGTGCCAGCAGGCTCAGGGGAGAAGCTTTCTTT. Protein product: CASRLRGEAFF.

The chain is built from TRBV9 and TRBJ2-5; maybe TRBD2 (5 bases). The CDR3 totals 12 residues. Germline lookup yields CDR1 SGDLS and CDR2 YYNGEE. Deletions cut 8 bases from V and 1 base from J, with 9 bases between. The CDR3 DNA sequence: TGTGCCAGTGGAGGCCCCCAAGAGACCCAGTACTTC. Translation gives CASGGPQETQYF. The full variable domain, in which reference TRBV9 and TRBJ2-5 provide the parts outside the CDR3, is DSGVTQTPKHLITATGQRVTLRCSPRSGDLSVYWYQQSLDQGLQFLIQYYNGEERAKGNILERFSAQQFPDLHSELNLSSLELGDSALYFCASGGPQETQYFGPGTRLLVL.

CDR3 amino acids: CASSLARQGTYGYTF. In DNA form, the CDR3 reads TGTGCCAGCAGCTTAGCGCGGCAGGGCACCTATGGCTACACCTTC. V gene TRBV7-2 combines with J gene TRBJ1-2, with D tentatively TRBD1 (5 bases). Germline assignment: CDR1 SGHTA and CDR2 FQGNSA. The V end lost 0 bases, the J end lost 4 bases, and 12 bases lay between the germline ends. There are 15 residues in the CDR3.

Concerning this clone itself: Within the sample, other DNA sequences also encode this same CDR3. V usage is TRBV5-1 and J usage is TRBJ2-5; 10 bases are a match to TRBD1. The junction had 1 base not matched to a gene; V was cut back by 0 bases and J by 2 bases. This CDR3 is 15 amino acids long. CDR1 SGHRS and CDR2 YFSETQ come from the germline V gene. This CDR3 is CASSLGGQGQETQYF. CDR3 bases: TGCGCCAGCAGCTTGGGGGGACAGGGGCAAGAGACCCAGTACTTC.

The chain recombines TRBV6-5 with TRBJ2-2, with D unclear. Germline assignment: CDR1 MNHEY and CDR2 SVGAGI. This CDR3 spans 12 amino acids. V lost 0 bases and J 9 bases, leaving 5 bases between the germline ends. CDR3 sequence reads: CASSYSARELFF. The CDR3 coding sequence is TGTGCCAGCAGTTACTCTGCCCGGGAGCTGTTTTTT.

A single count supports this clone. This chain connects TRBV5-5 to TRBJ1-4; TRBD1 agrees at 7 bases. Germline values: CDR1 SGHKS, CDR2 YYEKEE (reference sequence). The CDR3 runs 17 residues. The V gene end was trimmed by 4 bases and the J gene end by 8 bases; junction bases not matched to a gene: 17. The DNA of the CDR3 is TGTGCCAGCAGCGATGGACGAACAGGGGCTACAGGAGAAAAACTGTTTTTT. It encodes CASSDGRTGATGEKLFF.

V gene TRBV27 combines with J gene TRBJ2-7, with D perhaps matching TRBD1 (6 bases). V dropped 4 bases and J dropped 0 bases, with 16 bases sitting between them. Germline CDR1 MNHEY, CDR2 SMNVEV (reference sequence). This CDR3 contains 16 residues. The CDR3 bases are TGTGCCAGCAGTTACAGGGCGCCCCTCTCCTCCTACGAGCAGTACGTC. It codes for CASSYRAPLSSYEQYV.

The CDR3 bases are TGTGCCAGCAGCGACTCAGCGGGGATCACAGATACGCAGTATTTT. As protein: CASSDSAGITDTQYF. The chain couples TRBV9 to TRBJ2-3; 7 bases agree with TRBD2. Germline assignment: CDR1 SGDLS and CDR2 YYNGEE. The CDR3 is 15 residues long. V lost 3 bases, J lost 2 bases, and 6 bases stayed unmatched.

The rearrangement uses TRBV2 and TRBJ2-3; 14 bases agree with TRBD2. The germline gives CDR1 SNHLY, CDR2 FYNNEI. CDR3 size: 15 residues. The ends lost 6 bases at V and 6 bases at J; junction bases unmatched: 5. The CDR3 is CASSGTSGGPDTQYF. The CDR3 nucleotides are TGTGCCAGCAGCGGGACTAGCGGGGGACCCGATACGCAGTATTTT.

The chain is built from TRBV14 and TRBJ2-5; the match to TRBD1 covers 9 bases. Germline CDR1 is SGHDN and CDR2 is FVKESK. The CDR3 has 14 amino acids. The V gene end was trimmed by 0 bases and the J gene end by 4 bases; junction bases not matched to a gene: 0. CDR3 sequence reads: CASSQEQGAETQYF. DNA for the CDR3: TGTGCCAGCAGCCAAGAACAGGGGGCAGAGACCCAGTACTTC.

The chain links TRBV19 to TRBJ2-1; D is unresolved. There are 12 residues in the CDR3. The germline gives CDR1 LNHDA, CDR2 SQIVND (reference sequence). Trimming took 4 bases from V and 3 from J, leaving 4 bases between them. CDR3 region: CASSSHYNEQFF. For the CDR3, the DNA is TGTGCCAGTAGTAGCCACTACAATGAGCAGTTCTTC.

In this sample, this clone turned up once. The chain links TRBV5-5 to TRBJ2-7, with 10 positions matching TRBD1. CDR1 and CDR2 from the germline V gene are SGHKS and YYEKEE (reference sequence). After removal of 3 bases from V and 2 bases from J, the junction contained 2 bases not matched to a gene. This CDR3 comprises 14 residues. CDR3 residues: CASSSGTGAYEQYV. CDR3 coding DNA: TGTGCCAGCAGCTCCGGGACAGGGGCCTACGAGCAGTACGTC.

This clone was observed once. V usage is TRBV19 and J usage is TRBJ2-3; 8 bases map to TRBD1. Germline CDR1 and CDR2: LNHDA and SQIVND (reference sequence). V lost 6 bases, J lost 1 base, and 15 bases stayed unmatched. This CDR3 spans 18 amino acids. CDR3 sequence reads: CASSYGEVGGQGTDTQYF. CDR3 bases: TGTGCCAGTAGCTACGGTGAAGTAGGGGGACAGGGCACAGATACGCAGTATTTT.

This chain joins TRBV14 and TRBJ1-2; 7 nucleotides align to TRBD1. Trimming took 4 bases from V and 1 from J; bases not matched to a gene: 3. Germline V gene data show CDR1 as SGHDN and CDR2 as FVKESK. CDR3 length: 14 amino acids. The CDR3 spells CASSPRDSNYGYTF. The CDR3 bases are TGTGCCAGCAGCCCGCGGGACAGTAACTATGGCTACACCTTC.

This chain connects TRBV7-7 to TRBJ2-3, with D perhaps assigned TRBD1 or TRBD2 (5 bases each). The CDR3 has 15 residues. Germline CDR1 SSHAT, CDR2 FNYEAQ (reference sequence). The V and J ends lost 4 bases and 3 bases respectively, with 14 bases between them. CDR3 sequence reads: CASSSFGGETDTQYF. The CDR3 DNA reads TGTGCCAGCAGCTCCTTTGGGGGTGAGACAGATACGCAGTATTTT.

J is TRBJ2-5 and V is TRBV11-2, with D possibly being TRBD1 or TRBD2 (7 bases each). V was cut by 5 bases and J by 5 bases, with 15 bases left in between. The CDR3 is 14 amino acids. Looked up from germline, CDR1 is SGHAT and CDR2 is FQNNGV. CDR3 region: CASSRQGGRETQYF. DNA for the CDR3: TGTGCCAGCAGCCGACAGGGAGGGAGGGAGACCCAGTACTTC.

The V and J genes are TRBV7-2 and TRBJ1-1, with D tentatively TRBD1 (6 bases). Germline CDR1 and CDR2: SGHTA and FQGNSA. The CDR3 extends over 14 amino acids. V lost 3 bases and J 5 bases, leaving 13 bases between the germline ends. Here the CDR3 reads CASSFQGPSTEAFF. CDR3 nucleotides: TGTGCCAGCAGCTTTCAGGGGCCGTCAACTGAAGCTTTCTTT.